Each of the 12 T cell receptor beta chains below was sequenced from the same sample in a study of blood T cell repertoires in COVID-19. Some clones are missing from TCRdb's copy, which holds only in-frame ones; the method was immunoSEQ multiplex PCR. The sample comprises more than 110,000 clones, around 87% of which are singletons, and roughly 4% rests with the top ten. Material for sequencing was peripheral blood. The origin of the receptors is a woman in her thirties or forties with acute or convalescent COVID-19.

This chain joins TRBV6-6 and TRBJ2-7; no reliable D call. In germline, CDR1 is MNHNY, CDR2 SVGAGI (reference sequence). Trimming removed 0 bases at V and 2 bases at J, with 8 bases between. The CDR3 contains 14 residues. The CDR3 loop reads CASSYSTETYEQYF. DNA of the CDR3: TGTGCCAGCAGTTACTCTACGGAGACCTACGAGCAGTACTTC.

This clone was found once. The rearrangement uses TRBV18 and TRBJ2-7; perhaps TRBD1 as D (6 bases). The V end lost 0 bases, the J end lost 3 bases, and 12 bases lay between the germline ends. The CDR3 covers 15 residues. Germline CDR1 reads KGHSH; CDR2 reads LQKENI. CDR3 nucleotides: TGTGCCAGCTCACCACCGGGACAATCCCTCTACGAGCAGTACTTC. It codes for CASSPPGQSLYEQYF.

Only one count was recorded for this clone. This chain uses TRBV4-1 with TRBJ2-5; 16 bases are shared with TRBD2. After removal of 4 bases from V and 1 base from J, the junction contained 6 bases not matched to a gene. CDR3 length: 18 residues. CDR1 is MGHRA and CDR2 is YSYEKL in the germline V gene. The CDR3 loop reads CASSRGLAGGLPQETQYF. The CDR3 DNA sequence: TGCGCCAGCAGCCGGGGACTAGCGGGGGGGTTACCCCAAGAGACCCAGTACTTC.

The chain recombines TRBV7-2 with TRBJ1-3; D is uncertain. V dropped 10 bases and J dropped 0 bases, with 19 bases sitting between them. The CDR3 has 16 amino acids. CDR1 and CDR2 from the germline V gene are SGHTA and FQGNSA. The CDR3 is CATQPPGALSGNTIYF. The CDR3 coding sequence is TGTGCCACCCAACCCCCAGGCGCCCTCTCTGGAAACACCATATATTTT.

The chain's CDR3 is CASSKGGQVYGYTF. DNA for the CDR3: TGTGCCAGCAGCAAAGGAGGACAGGTCTATGGCTACACCTTC. This rearrangement joins TRBV21-1 to TRBJ1-2; the table's D call, TRBD1, has no DNA check behind it. TRBV21-1 is designated a pseudogene. The CDR3 extends over 14 amino acids.

The rearrangement joins TRBV9 to TRBJ1-1; no firm D call. CDR3 length equals 14 residues. Trimming shortened V by 6 bases and J by 4 bases, and 16 bases separated the two germline ends. Germline CDR1 and CDR2: SGDLS and YYNGEE. CDR3 sequence reads: CASTPSLSGTEAFF. CDR3 DNA: TGTGCCAGCACCCCGAGTCTTTCGGGCACTGAAGCTTTCTTT.

The V gene is TRBV28, the J gene TRBJ2-5, with a weak D call TRBD2 (6 bases). Trimming took off 6 bases at V and 4 bases at J, with 15 bases between the two ends. CDR3 length: 14 residues. CDR1 and CDR2 (germline): MDHEN, SYDVKM. CDR3 in amino acids: CASSTLGGTETQYF. The CDR3 DNA reads as TGTGCCAGCAGCACCCTGGGGGGTACAGAGACCCAGTACTTC.

The genes are TRBV11-2 and TRBJ1-1; 11 positions agree with TRBD1. Germline-derived CDR1 and CDR2 are SGHAT and FQNNGV. Germline trimming cut 3 bases from V and 5 bases from J; bases unmatched to any gene: 5. CDR3 length: 15 residues. CDR3 nucleotide sequence: TGTGCCAGCAGCTTGGACAGGGGGCGTAGAACTGAAGCTTTCTTT. This gives the protein CASSLDRGRRTEAFF.

As to this clone: Other nucleotide sequences from this sample produce the same CDR3. V is TRBV7-9 and J is TRBJ1-5, with 11 positions matching TRBD1. The CDR3 runs 14 residues. CDR1 is SEHNR, CDR2 FQNEAQ, per germline (reference sequence). The ends lost 5 bases at V and 7 bases at J; junction bases unmatched: 4. The CDR3 coding sequence is TGTGCCAGCAGCCGGGACAGGGGGAACCAGCCCCAGCATTTT. Translating it yields CASSRDRGNQPQHF.

The chain recombines TRBV7-6 with TRBJ2-7, with 12 bases aligning to TRBD2. Germline V gene data show CDR1 as SGHVS and CDR2 as FNYEAQ. This CDR3 has 16 residues. V lost 5 bases and J lost 2; bases outside the gene matches: 7. The CDR3 here is CASSPRTSGTTYEQYF. Here the CDR3 DNA reads TGTGCCAGCAGCCCCCGGACTAGCGGGACCACCTACGAGCAGTACTTC. The full variable domain, its missing parts supplied by reference TRBV7-6 and TRBJ2-7, is GAGVSQSPRYKVTKRGQDVALRCDPISGHVSLYWYRQALGQGPEFLTYFNYEAQQDKSGLPNDRFSAERPEGSISTLTIQRTEQRDSAMYRCASSPRTSGTTYEQYFGPGTRLTVT.

The rearrangement joins TRBV3-1 (or the pseudogene TRBV3-2) to TRBJ2-5; a possible D gene is TRBD2 (5 bases). The CDR3 totals 16 residues. V was shortened by 0 bases and J by 1 base, with 12 bases between the two germline ends. Per the germline V gene, CDR1 is LGHDT and CDR2 is YNNKEL (reference sequence). The DNA of the CDR3 is TGTGCCAGCAGCCAAGACCCCTCGGGGATCCAAGAGACCCAGTACTTC. Its translation: CASSQDPSGIQETQYF.

CDR3 region: CASSPIAGINSPLHF. In DNA form, the CDR3 reads TGTGCCAGCTCACCAATTGCAGGGATTAATTCACCCCTCCACTTT. This sequence joins TRBV18 and TRBJ1-6, with D tentatively TRBD1 (5 bases). Trimming pared 2 bases from V and 6 bases from J, leaving 11 bases between. CDR3 length: 15 residues. Germline V gene data show CDR1 as KGHSH and CDR2 as LQKENI.